The source of this T cell receptor (beta chain) is a study of blood T cells in healthy people across ages (dated by TCRdb to about 2015). Some background on the complete study: In model experiments, template switching captured roughly one uniquely barcoded TCR beta cDNA molecule for every two T cells. To avoid experimental bias, donors of different ages were distributed randomly across sequencing lanes. The donors were split into four age groups: young (average 16 years), middle-aged (about 40), aged (approximately 60) and long-lived (about 74). Using the same blood draw, the study looked at two additional independent replicas of 1 million unique cDNA reads for two donors, one aged 18 to 29 and the other aged 80 or older. Age-related changes in TCR beta repertoire diversity were measured in the study by deep sequencing normalized with unique cDNA molecular identifiers.

The table lists this clonotype with many counts. Its antigen target is currently unknown. Nothing much larger sits one base from this clone, and base qualities are not available. Library preparation was by 5' RACE. Sequencing used an Illumina HiSeq 2500. A second PCR of 7 to 11 cycles was performed with a sample-barcoded 5' primer and a J-beta primer mix. Each TCR beta cDNA molecule received a unique molecular identifier from a template-switch 5' adaptor carrying 12 random nucleotides. Each sample yielded at least 3 million CDR3-containing paired-end reads. First-strand cDNA was synthesized from all RNA with the Mint cDNA synthesis kit, primed by a TRBC-specific oligonucleotide. Following uracil-DNA glycosylase treatment, all cDNA underwent a first 18-cycle PCR with the universal primers M1SS and BC2_uni_R. In the original analysis: Each sample was normalized by randomly selecting 1 million high-quality reads, each carrying a distinct molecular identifier. Instead of being binned into consensus sequences, reads with shared molecular identifiers were discarded. MiTCR, with a Q25 quality threshold and the strictest error-elimination algorithm, was used for CDR3 identification, clonotype clustering and error correction. A nonparametric unseen species model with Euler transformation was used to estimate lower-bound total TCR beta diversity. The raw public data were reprocessed by TCRdb itself: fastp quality trimming at Q25, MiXCR clonotype calling, in-frame beta chains only. Rows merge per CDR3 protein into single entries with the most common DNA and genes. What appears here as the V and J calls and clone size reflects TCRdb's work, not the paper's. The sample contains about 700,000 distinct CDR3 sequences, roughly 32% of them found a single time. The ten largest make up approximately 15% of the sample.

Donors were a few dozen systemically healthy Caucasian individuals from Russia aged about 6 to 100 years. Each donor gave 9.5 to 10 milliliters of peripheral blood, drawn into EDTA-treated Vacutainer tubes. Ficoll-Paque density-gradient centrifugation was used to isolate PBMCs, with at least 6 million obtained per sample. Total RNA was extracted from PBMCs with Trizol reagent, with at least 5.5 micrograms obtained per sample. For every donor, an aliquot of PBMCs went through flow cytometry to measure the percentages of naive CD45RAhigh/CD27high T cells. There are 15 amino acids in the CDR3, from cysteine to phenylalanine inclusive. Only CDR3 DNA remains: 45 bases, in frame from the first base. The germline V gene gives CDR1 as MNHEY and CDR2 as SVGAGI. Between the V and J ends, shortened by 4 bases and 0 bases respectively, the junction contains 10 bases. The paper as a whole reports these results and caveats: A strong correlation was found between observed TCR beta diversity and the percentage of naive T cells measured by flow cytometry. As age increased, observed TCR beta diversity per million T cells dropped in a roughly linear way, and a significant reduction was already evident by age about 36. Bulk unsorted PBMC profiling prevented conclusive comparison of naive and antigen-experienced compartments. Because donor CMV infection status was unknown, age-related changes in expanded clonotypes were potentially confounded. The long-lived group showed more naive CD4+ T cells, fewer expanded clones and increased TCR diversity than the aged group, suggesting age selection. Total diversity estimates from one million sequenced T cells were considered lower bounds and underestimates.

This clonotype originated in a woman of 80 years or more in good health. Donor details come from another sample of the same person, matched by shared clones. The sample consisted of blood. The V gene is TRBV6-5 and the J gene is TRBJ2-1; the D gene assignment is ambiguous. The sequence in DNA is TGTGCCAGCAGTTGGTCCGGGCCCTCCTACAATGAGCAGTTCTTC. Translated, it gives CASSWSGPSYNEQFF.